The entry below gives a single T cell receptor (beta chain) sequence along with its context. These data belong to a study of cytomegalovirus exposure and HLA in healthy donors. As for the study in general: Earlier findings included over 90 million unique TCR beta sequences obtained from 150 million to 200 million T cells.

60 Vbeta and 13 Jbeta primers were used in PCR. TCRdb keeps only in-frame clones here, not all; method: immunoSEQ multiplex PCR. Found here are roughly 58,000 clones; the top ten clones hold 8% to 13%. What was sequenced was PBMCs. This TCR was sampled from a woman aged 45 to 65 in good health and CMV-seropositive.

The DNA of the CDR3 is TGCGCCAGCAGCGTCGACACTTACAATGAGCAGTTCTTC. Translation: CASSVDTYNEQFF. The chain is built from TRBV5-1 and TRBJ2-1; D uncertain. The CDR3 extends over 13 amino acids. Trimming shortened V by 4 bases and J by 4 bases, and 9 bases separated the two germline ends. Per the germline V gene, CDR1 is SGHRS and CDR2 is YFSETQ. The entire variable domain, with the rest obtained from reference TRBV5-1 and TRBJ2-1, is as follows: KAGVTQTPRYLIKTRGQQVTLSCSPISGHRSVSWYQQTPGQGLQFLFEYFSETQRNKGNFPGRFSGRQFSNSRSEMNVSTLELGDSALYLCASSVDTYNEQFFGPGTRLTVL.